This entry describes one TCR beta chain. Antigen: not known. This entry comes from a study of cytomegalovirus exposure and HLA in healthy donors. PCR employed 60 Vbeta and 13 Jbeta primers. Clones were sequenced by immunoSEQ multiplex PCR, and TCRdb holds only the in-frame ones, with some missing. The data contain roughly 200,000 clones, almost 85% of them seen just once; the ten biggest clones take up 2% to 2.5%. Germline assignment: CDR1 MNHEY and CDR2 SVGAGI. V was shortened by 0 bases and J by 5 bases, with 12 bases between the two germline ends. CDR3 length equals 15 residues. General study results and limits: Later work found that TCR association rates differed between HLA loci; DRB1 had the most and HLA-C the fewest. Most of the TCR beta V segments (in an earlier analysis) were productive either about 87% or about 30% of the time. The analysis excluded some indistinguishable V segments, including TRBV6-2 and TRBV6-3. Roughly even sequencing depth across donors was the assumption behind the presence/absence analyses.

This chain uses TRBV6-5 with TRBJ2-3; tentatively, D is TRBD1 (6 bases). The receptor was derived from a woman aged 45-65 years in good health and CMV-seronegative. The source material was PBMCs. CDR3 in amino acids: CASSYSIRGKDTQYF. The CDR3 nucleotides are TGTGCCAGCAGTTACTCGATCAGGGGTAAAGATACGCAGTATTTT.